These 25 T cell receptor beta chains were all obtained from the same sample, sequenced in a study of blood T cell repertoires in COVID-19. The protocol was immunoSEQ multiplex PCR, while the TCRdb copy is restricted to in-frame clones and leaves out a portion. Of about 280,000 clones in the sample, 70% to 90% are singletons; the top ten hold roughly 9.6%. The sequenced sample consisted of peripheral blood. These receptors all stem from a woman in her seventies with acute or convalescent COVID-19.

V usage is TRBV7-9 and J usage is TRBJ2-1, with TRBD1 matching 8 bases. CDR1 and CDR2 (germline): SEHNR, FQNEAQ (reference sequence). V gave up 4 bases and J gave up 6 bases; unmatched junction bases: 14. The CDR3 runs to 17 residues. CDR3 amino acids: CASSSPKTGASGNEQFF. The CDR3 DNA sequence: TGTGCCAGCAGCTCCCCAAAGACAGGGGCGAGTGGCAATGAGCAGTTCTTC.

The CDR3 loop reads CASSPIDRNYGYTF. Written as DNA, the CDR3 is TGTGCCAGCAGCCCTATCGACAGAAACTATGGCTACACCTTC. The V and J genes are TRBV11-2 and TRBJ1-2; perhaps TRBD1 as D (5 bases). V lost 5 bases, J lost 2 bases, and 12 bases lay in between. The CDR3 length is 14 residues. Germline V gives CDR1 SGHAT, CDR2 FQNNGV.

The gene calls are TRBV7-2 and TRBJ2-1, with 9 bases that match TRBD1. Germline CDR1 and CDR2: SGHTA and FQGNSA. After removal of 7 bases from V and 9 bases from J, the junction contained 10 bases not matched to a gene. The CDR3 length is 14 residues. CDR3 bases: TGTGCCAGCAAGCCCCCCGGGACAGGGACTGAGCAGTTCTTC. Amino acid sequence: CASKPPGTGTEQFF.

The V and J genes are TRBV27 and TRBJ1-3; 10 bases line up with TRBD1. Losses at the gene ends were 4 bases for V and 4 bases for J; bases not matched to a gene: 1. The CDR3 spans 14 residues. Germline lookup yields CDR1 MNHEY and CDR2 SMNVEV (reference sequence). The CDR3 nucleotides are TGTGCCAGCAGTTCGACAGGGGGCGGAAACACCATATATTTT. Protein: CASSSTGGGNTIYF.

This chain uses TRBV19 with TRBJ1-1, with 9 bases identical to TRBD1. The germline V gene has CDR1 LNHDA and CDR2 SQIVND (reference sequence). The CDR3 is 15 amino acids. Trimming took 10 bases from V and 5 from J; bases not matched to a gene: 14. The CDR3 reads CATRGQGSYGTEAFF. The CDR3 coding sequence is TGTGCCACCAGGGGACAGGGTTCTTACGGGACTGAAGCTTTCTTT.

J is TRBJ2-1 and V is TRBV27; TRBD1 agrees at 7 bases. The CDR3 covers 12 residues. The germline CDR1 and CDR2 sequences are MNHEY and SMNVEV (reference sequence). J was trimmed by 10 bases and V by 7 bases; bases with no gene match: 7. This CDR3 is CASKQGQGEQFF. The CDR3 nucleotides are TGTGCCAGCAAACAGGGGCAGGGAGAGCAGTTCTTC.

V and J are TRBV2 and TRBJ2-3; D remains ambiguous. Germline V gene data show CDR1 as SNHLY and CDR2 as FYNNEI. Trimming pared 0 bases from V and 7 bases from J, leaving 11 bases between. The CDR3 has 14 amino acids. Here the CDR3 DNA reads TGTGCCAGCAGTGAAGCGCTGAGAGGTCATACGCAGTATTTT. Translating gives CASSEALRGHTQYF.

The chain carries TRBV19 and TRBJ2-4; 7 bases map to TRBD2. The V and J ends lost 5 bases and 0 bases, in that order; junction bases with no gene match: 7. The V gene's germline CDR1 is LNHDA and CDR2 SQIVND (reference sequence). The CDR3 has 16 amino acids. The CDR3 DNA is TGTGCCAGTAGTGGCGGGGGAACAGAAGCCAAAAACATTCAGTACTTC. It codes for CASSGGGTEAKNIQYF. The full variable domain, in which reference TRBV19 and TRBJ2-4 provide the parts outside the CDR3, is DGGITQSPKYLFRKEGQNVTLSCEQNLNHDAMYWYRQDPGQGLRLIYYSQIVNDFQKGDIAEGYSVSREKKESFPLTVTSAQKNPTAFYLCASSGGGTEAKNIQYFGAGTRLSVL.

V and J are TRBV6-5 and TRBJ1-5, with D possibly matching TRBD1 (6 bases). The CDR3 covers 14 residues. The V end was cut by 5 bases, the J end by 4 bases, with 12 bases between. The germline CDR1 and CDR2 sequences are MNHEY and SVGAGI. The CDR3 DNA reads TGTGCCAGCAGTCTTCTACAGGGAAATCAGCCCCAGCATTTT. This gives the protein CASSLLQGNQPQHF.

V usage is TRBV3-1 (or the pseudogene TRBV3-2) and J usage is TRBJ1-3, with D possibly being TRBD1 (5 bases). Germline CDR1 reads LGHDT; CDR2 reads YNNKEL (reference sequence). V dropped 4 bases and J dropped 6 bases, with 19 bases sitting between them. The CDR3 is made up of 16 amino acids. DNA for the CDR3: TGTGCCAGCAGCCCTTTGTATGCGCCCAGGGAAAACACCATATATTTT. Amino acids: CASSPLYAPRENTIYF.

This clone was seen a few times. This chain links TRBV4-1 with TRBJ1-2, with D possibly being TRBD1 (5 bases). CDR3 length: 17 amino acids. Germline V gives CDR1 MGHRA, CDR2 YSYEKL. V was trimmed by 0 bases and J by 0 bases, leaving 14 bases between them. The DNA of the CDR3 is TGCGCCAGCAGCCAAGAGAAGGGGCTGATCTCTAACTATGGCTACACCTTC. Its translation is CASSQEKGLISNYGYTF.

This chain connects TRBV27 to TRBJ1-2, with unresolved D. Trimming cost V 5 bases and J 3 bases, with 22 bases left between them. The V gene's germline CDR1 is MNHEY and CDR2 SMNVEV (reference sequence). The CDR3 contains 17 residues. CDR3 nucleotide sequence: TGTGCCAGCAGTCACGGAGCCCCGGGAGTCGGGGACTATGGCTACACCTTC. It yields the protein CASSHGAPGVGDYGYTF.

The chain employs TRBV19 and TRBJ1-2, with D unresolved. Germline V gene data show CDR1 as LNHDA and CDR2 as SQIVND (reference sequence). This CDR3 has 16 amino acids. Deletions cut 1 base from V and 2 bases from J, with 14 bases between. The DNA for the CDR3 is TGTGCCAGTAGTATAGGATTCCAGGTATGGAACTATGGCTACACCTTC. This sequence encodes CASSIGFQVWNYGYTF.

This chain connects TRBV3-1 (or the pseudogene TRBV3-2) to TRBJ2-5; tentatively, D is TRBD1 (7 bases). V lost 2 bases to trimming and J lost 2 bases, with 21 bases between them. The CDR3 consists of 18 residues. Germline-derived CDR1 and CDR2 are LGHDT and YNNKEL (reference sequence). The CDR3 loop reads CASSQRLRRGQPQETQYF. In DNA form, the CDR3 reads TGTGCCAGCAGCCAACGTCTGAGGAGGGGACAGCCTCAAGAGACCCAGTACTTC.

CDR3 in DNA: TGTGCCAGCTGGGGCAGTCAGAACAACCAGCCCCAGCATTTT. Translated, it gives CASWGSQNNQPQHF. V and J are TRBV6-6 and TRBJ1-5, with D possibly matching TRBD1 (5 bases). Germline values: CDR1 MNHNY, CDR2 SVGAGI (reference sequence). Trimming stripped 8 bases from V and 7 bases from J, with 18 bases between. The CDR3 sequence is 14 residues long.

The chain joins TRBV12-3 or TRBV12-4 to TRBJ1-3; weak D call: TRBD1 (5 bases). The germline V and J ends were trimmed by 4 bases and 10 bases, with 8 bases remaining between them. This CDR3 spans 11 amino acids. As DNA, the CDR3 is TGTGCCAGCAGTTCTGGGGGGACCATATATTTT. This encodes CASSSGGTIYF.

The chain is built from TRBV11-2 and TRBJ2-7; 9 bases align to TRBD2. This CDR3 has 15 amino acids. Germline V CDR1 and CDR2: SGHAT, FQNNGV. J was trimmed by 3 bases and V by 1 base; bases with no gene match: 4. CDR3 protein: CASSLGLAGYYEQYF. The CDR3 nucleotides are TGTGCCAGCAGCTTAGGCCTAGCGGGGTACTACGAGCAGTACTTC.

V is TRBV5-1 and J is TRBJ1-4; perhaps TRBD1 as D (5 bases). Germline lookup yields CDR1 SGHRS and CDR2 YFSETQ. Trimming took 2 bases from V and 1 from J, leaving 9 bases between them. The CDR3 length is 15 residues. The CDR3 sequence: CASSFVGETNEKLFF. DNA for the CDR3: TGCGCCAGCAGCTTCGTAGGGGAAACTAATGAAAAACTGTTTTTT.

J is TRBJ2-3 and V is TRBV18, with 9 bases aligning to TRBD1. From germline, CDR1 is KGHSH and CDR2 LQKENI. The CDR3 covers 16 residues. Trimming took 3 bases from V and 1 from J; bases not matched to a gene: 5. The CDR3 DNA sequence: TGTGCCAGCTCACCGGGACAGGGAGGCCGCACAGATACGCAGTATTTT. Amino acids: CASSPGQGGRTDTQYF.

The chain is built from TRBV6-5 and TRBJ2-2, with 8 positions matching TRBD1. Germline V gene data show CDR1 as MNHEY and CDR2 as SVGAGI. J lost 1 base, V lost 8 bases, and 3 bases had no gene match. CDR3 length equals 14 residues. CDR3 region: CASGQGLNTGELFF. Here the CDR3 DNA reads TGTGCCAGCGGACAGGGATTGAACACCGGGGAGCTGTTTTTT.

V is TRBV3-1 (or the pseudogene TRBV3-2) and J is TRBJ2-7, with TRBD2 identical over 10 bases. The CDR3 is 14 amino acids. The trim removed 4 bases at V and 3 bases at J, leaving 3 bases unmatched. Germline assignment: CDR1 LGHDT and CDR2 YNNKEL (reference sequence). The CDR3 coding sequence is TGTGCCAGCAGCCGTGGACTAGCGGTCTACGAGCAGTACTTC. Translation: CASSRGLAVYEQYF.

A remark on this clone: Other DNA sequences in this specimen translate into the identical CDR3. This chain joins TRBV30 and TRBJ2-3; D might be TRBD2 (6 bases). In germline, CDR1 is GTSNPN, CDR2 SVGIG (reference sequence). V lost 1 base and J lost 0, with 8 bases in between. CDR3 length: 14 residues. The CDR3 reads CAWSAGTSTDTQYF. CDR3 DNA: TGTGCCTGGAGTGCGGGGACTAGCACAGATACGCAGTATTTT.

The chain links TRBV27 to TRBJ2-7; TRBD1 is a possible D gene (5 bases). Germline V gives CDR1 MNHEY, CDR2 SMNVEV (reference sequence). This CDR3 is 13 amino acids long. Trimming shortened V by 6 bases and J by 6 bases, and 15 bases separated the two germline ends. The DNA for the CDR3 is TGTGCCAGCAGCGTTGGGGCTAGAACCGAGCAGTACTTC. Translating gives CASSVGARTEQYF.

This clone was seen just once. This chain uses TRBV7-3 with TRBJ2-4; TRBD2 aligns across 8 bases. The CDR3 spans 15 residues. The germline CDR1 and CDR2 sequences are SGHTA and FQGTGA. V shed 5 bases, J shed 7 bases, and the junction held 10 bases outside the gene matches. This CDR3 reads CASSISGAAGNIQYF. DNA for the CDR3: TGTGCCAGCAGCATTAGCGGGGCCGCGGGGAACATTCAGTACTTC.

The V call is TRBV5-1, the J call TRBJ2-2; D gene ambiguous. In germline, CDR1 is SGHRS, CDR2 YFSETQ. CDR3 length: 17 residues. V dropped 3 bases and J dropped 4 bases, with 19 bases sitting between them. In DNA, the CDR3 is TGCGCCAGCAGCTATTCTGGTCCCCCAGGAAGCACCGGGGAGCTGTTTTTT. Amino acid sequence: CASSYSGPPGSTGELFF.